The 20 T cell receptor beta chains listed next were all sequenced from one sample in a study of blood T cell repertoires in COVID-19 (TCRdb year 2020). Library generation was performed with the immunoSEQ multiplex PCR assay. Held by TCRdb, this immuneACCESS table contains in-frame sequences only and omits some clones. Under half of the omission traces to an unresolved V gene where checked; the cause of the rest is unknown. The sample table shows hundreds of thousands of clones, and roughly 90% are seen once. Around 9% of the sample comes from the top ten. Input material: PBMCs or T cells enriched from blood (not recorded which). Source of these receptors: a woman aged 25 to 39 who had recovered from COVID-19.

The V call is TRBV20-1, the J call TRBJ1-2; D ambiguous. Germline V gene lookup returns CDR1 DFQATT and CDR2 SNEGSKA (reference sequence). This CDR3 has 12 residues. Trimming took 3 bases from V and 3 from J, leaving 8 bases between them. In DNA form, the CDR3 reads TGCAGTGCTAGTACGGGTGACTATGGCTACACCTTC. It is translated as CSASTGDYGYTF.

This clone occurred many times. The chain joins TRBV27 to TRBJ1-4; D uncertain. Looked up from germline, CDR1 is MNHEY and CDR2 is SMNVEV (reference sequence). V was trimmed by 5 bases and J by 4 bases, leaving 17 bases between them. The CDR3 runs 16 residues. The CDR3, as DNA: TGTGCCAGCAGTAAGGTTCTGCGGCGTGATAATGAAAAACTGTTTTTT. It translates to CASSKVLRRDNEKLFF.

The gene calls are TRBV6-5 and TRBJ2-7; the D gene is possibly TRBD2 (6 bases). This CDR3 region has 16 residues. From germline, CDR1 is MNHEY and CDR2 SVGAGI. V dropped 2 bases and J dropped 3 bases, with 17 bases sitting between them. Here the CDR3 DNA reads TGTGCCAGCAGTTACGGCGGGACCACTCAGGGCTACGAGCAGTACTTC. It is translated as CASSYGGTTQGYEQYF.

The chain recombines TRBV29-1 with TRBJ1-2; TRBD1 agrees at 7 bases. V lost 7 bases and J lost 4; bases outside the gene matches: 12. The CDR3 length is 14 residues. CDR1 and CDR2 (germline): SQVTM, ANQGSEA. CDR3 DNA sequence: TGCAGCGGTCTAGGGACAGACTCTGTCTATGGCTACACCTTC. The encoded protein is CSGLGTDSVYGYTF. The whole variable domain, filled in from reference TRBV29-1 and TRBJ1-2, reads SAVISQKPSRDICQRGTSLTIQCQVDSQVTMMFWYRQQPGQSLTLIATANQGSEATYESGFVIDKFPISRPNLTFSTLTVSNMSPEDSSIYLCSGLGTDSVYGYTFGSGTRLTVV.

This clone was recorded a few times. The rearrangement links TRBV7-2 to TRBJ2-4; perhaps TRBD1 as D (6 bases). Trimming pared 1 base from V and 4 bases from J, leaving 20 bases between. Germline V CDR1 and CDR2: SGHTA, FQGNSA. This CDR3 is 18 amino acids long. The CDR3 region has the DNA TGTGCCAGCAGCTTAGTGGGGGCAGGCCTAGGACTTAAAAACATTCAGTACTTC. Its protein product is CASSLVGAGLGLKNIQYF.

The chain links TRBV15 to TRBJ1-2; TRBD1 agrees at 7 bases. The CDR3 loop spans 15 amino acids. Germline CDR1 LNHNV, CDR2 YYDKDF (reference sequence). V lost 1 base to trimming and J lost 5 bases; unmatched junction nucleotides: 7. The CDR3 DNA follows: TGTGCCACCAGCAGAGGGGGACAGAAGCTTTATGGCTACACCTTC. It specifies CATSRGGQKLYGYTF.

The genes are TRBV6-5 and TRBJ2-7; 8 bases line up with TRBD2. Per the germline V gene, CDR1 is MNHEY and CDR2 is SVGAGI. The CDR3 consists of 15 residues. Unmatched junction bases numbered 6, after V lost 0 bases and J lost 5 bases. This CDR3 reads CASSYSPGRANEQYF. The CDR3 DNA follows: TGTGCCAGCAGTTACTCCCCCGGGAGGGCCAACGAGCAGTACTTC.

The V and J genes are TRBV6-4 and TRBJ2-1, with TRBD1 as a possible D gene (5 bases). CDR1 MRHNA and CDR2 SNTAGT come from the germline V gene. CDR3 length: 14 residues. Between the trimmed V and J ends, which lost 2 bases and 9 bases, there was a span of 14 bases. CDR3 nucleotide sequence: TGTGCCAGCAGTGACGGGGCAGCGTCTCGTGAGCAGTTCTTC. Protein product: CASSDGAASREQFF.

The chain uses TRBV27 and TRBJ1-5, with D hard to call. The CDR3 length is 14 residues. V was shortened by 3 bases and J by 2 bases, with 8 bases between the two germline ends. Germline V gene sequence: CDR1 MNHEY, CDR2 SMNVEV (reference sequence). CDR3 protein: CASSFSIGNQPQHF. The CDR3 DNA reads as TGTGCCAGCAGTTTTTCTATTGGCAATCAGCCCCAGCATTTT.

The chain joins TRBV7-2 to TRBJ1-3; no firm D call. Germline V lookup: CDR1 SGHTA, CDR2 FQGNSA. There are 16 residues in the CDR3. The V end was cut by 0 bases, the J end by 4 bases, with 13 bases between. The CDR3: CASSLARIEWGNTIYF. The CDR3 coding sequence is TGTGCCAGCAGCTTAGCGAGGATTGAGTGGGGAAACACCATATATTTT.

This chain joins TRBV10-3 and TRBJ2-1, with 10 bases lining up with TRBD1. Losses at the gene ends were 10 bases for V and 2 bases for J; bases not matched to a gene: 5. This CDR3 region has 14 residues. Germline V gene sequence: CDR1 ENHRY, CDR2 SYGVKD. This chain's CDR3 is CATSGQGAYNEQFF. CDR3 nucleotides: TGTGCCACCTCCGGACAGGGGGCCTACAATGAGCAGTTCTTC.

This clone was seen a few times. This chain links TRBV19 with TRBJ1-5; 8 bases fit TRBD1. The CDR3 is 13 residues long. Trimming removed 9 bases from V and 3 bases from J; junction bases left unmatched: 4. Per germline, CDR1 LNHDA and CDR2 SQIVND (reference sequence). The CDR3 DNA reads TGTGCCAGCAAGACAGGGGACAATCAGCCCCAGCATTTT. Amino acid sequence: CASKTGDNQPQHF.

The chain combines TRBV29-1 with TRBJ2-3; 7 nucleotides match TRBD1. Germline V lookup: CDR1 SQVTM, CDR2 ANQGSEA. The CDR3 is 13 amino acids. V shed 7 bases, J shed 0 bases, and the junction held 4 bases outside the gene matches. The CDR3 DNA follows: TGCAGCGGGACAGGACCTAGCACAGATACGCAGTATTTT. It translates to CSGTGPSTDTQYF.

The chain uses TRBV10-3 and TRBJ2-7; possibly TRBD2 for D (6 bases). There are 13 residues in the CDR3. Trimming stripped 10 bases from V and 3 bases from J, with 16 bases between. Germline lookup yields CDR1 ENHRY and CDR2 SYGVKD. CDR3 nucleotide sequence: TGTGCCACCGAGAGGGGTAGCGGCTACGAGCAGTACTTC. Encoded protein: CATERGSGYEQYF.

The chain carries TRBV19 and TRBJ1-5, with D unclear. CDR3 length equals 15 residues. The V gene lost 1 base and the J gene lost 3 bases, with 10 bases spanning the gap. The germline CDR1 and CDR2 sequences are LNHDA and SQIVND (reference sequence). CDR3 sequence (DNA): TGTGCCAGTAGTATAGGGGCGGGCTACAATCAGCCCCAGCATTTT. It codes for CASSIGAGYNQPQHF.

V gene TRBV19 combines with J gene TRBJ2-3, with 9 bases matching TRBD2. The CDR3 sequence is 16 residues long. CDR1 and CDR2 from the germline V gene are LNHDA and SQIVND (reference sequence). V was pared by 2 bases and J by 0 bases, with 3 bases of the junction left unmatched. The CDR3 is CASSILAGPSTDTQYF. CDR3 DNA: TGTGCCAGTAGTATACTAGCGGGGCCGAGCACAGATACGCAGTATTTT. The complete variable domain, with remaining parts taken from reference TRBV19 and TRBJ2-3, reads DGGITQSPKYLFRKEGQNVTLSCEQNLNHDAMYWYRQDPGQGLRLIYYSQIVNDFQKGDIAEGYSVSREKKESFPLTVTSAQKNPTAFYLCASSILAGPSTDTQYFGPGTRLTVL.

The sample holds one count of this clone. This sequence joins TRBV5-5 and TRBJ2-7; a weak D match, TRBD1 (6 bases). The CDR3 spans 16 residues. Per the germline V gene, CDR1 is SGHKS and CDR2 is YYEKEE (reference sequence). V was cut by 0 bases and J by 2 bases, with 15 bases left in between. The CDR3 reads CASSLDVGTLTYEQYF. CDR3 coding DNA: TGTGCCAGCAGCTTGGACGTTGGGACACTTACCTACGAGCAGTACTTC.

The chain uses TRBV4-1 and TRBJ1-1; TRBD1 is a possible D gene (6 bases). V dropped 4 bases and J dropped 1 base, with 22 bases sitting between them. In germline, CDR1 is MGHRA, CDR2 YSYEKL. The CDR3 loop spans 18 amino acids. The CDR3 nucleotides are TGCGCCAGCAGCCGAATTGCCCGCGTAAACAGGGAGAACACTGAAGCTTTCTTT. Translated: CASSRIARVNRENTEAFF.

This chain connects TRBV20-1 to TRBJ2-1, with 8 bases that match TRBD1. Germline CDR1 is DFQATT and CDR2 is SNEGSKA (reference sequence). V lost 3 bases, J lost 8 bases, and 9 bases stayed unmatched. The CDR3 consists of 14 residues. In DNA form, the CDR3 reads TGCAGTGCTAGTCTCCAGGGGGCCTTAGATGAGCAGTTCTTC. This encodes CSASLQGALDEQFF.

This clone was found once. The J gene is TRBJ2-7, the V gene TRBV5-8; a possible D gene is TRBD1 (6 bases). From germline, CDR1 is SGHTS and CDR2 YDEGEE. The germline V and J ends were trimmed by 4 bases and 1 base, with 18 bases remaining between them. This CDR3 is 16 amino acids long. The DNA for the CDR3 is TGTGCCAGCAGCGAAGCCGGGACACCTCCTTCCTACGAGCAGTACTTC. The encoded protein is CASSEAGTPPSYEQYF.